This TCR beta chain was sequenced for a study of T cells expressing NK-cell markers. Study-wide background: In the group of eight sequenced donors, seven were HCMV-seropositive and one was seronegative. The study, taken as a whole, reports: The CD3+CD56-NKG2C+ fraction was also led by these clonotypes in a handful of donors. Dominant NKG2C+ clonotypes in five to seven donors made up about 1.0-7.0% of CD8+ T cells.

Germline CDR1 is ENHRY and CDR2 is SYGVKD. The CDR3 runs 14 residues. Remarks on this clonotype: Antigen unknown.

TCRdb re-called the 5' RACE reads and catalogs CDR3 proteins one per entry, DNA excluded. The data show hundreds of thousands of distinct CDR3 sequences, and the top ten clones hold more than 7%. The J gene is TRBJ1-5, the V gene TRBV10-3; TCRdb reports TRBD1, a call that lacks DNA to check it against. The TCR sequence derives from a woman aged 18-70 years in good health. Input material: blood T cells: a sorted CD56 or NKG2C T cell subset, CD4+ or CD8+ T cells, or bulk PBMC T cells (not recorded which). The CDR3 sequence is CAIAPGRENQPQHF.